This T cell receptor (beta chain) appears in the sequencing data of a study of blood T cell repertoires in COVID-19. The CDR3 consists of 16 residues. Germline-derived CDR1 and CDR2 are SGHDT and YYEEEE. J was trimmed by 5 bases and V by 4 bases; bases with no gene match: 13. Clones were sequenced by immunoSEQ multiplex PCR, and TCRdb holds only the in-frame ones, with some missing. The sample has around 100,000 clones; about 79% are singletons. The J gene is TRBJ2-7, the V gene TRBV5-6; the match to TRBD1 covers 9 bases. The specimen was peripheral blood. The TCR was taken from a woman over 75 with active or convalescent COVID-19. As DNA, the CDR3 is TGTGCCAGCAGCCCCCCACGTCTGGACAGGGGCGACGAGCAGTACTTC. Amino acid sequence: CASSPPRLDRGDEQYF.